This is a list of T cell receptor beta chains from one sample in a study of T cells in Graves' hyperthyroidism and ophthalmopathy. MiXCR was run by TCRdb on the multiplex PCR reads, yielding one entry per CDR3 protein. In the table there are over 650,000 distinct CDR3 sequences, about 16% of which are singletons. Sequenced material: blood. The receptors derive from a man aged 18 to 29 with Graves' hyperthyroidism. Each CDR3 is given without its conserved first and last residue. Clone size is not always given. Where it is, it says once, few, many or a class for expanded clones.

V gene: TRBV7-8; J gene: TRBJ2-7; clone size: many; CDR3 protein: ASSRGVPYEQY
V gene: TRBV28; J gene: TRBJ1-5; clone size: many; CDR3 protein: ASSSGQYVVSQH
V gene: TRBV12-3/TRBV12-4; J gene: TRBJ2-5; clone size: many; CDR3 protein: ASSPDSVKETQY
V gene: TRBV7-2; J gene: TRBJ2-7; clone size: many; CDR3 protein: ASSSPGLAANYEQY
V gene: TRBV6-1; J gene: TRBJ2-1; clone size: few; CDR3 protein: ASSEVSGRDEQF
V gene: TRBV9; J gene: TRBJ2-3; clone size: .; CDR3 protein: ASSVEKDTQY
V gene: TRBV28; J gene: TRBJ2-7; clone size: many; CDR3 protein: ASSLPRGEFYEQY
V gene: TRBV28; J gene: TRBJ2-7; clone size: many; CDR3 protein: ASSLMGQGDEQY
V gene: TRBV5-4; J gene: TRBJ2-3; clone size: many; CDR3 protein: ASSSRDYTDTQY
V gene: TRBV4-1; J gene: TRBJ1-5; clone size: .; CDR3 protein: ASSHDRGRGQPQH
V gene: TRBV20-1; J gene: TRBJ2-1; clone size: .; CDR3 protein: SATDQPPEQF
V gene: TRBV28; J gene: TRBJ2-2; clone size: few; CDR3 protein: ASSDRELF
V gene: TRBV11-2; J gene: TRBJ2-4; clone size: many; CDR3 protein: ASSLGRDTSKNIQY
V gene: TRBV7-9; J gene: TRBJ2-3; clone size: many; CDR3 protein: ASSLAAWGKSADTQY
V gene: TRBV5-8; J gene: TRBJ2-1; clone size: .; CDR3 protein: AGRPTFDRGNEQF
V gene: TRBV5-4; J gene: TRBJ2-7; clone size: .; CDR3 protein: ASSIQGSSYEQY
V gene: TRBV12-3/TRBV12-4; J gene: TRBJ2-3; clone size: many; CDR3 protein: ASSLRTSFGPDTQY
V gene: TRBV20-1; J gene: TRBJ2-1; clone size: many; CDR3 protein: SAKAVNYNEQF
V gene: TRBV7-9; J gene: TRBJ2-1; clone size: .; CDR3 protein: ASSNTGTGGINEQF
V gene: TRBV29-1; J gene: TRBJ1-1; clone size: many; CDR3 protein: SVVQRLNTEAF
V gene: TRBV10-3; J gene: TRBJ1-1; clone size: many; CDR3 protein: AISEPKNTEAF
V gene: TRBV24-1; J gene: TRBJ1-3; clone size: many; CDR3 protein: ATSDSGARSDTIY
V gene: TRBV6-1; J gene: TRBJ2-3; clone size: many; CDR3 protein: ASSVQAGVDTQY
V gene: TRBV7-2; J gene: TRBJ1-6; clone size: .; CDR3 protein: ASSFDREGSPLH
V gene: TRBV19; J gene: TRBJ1-1; clone size: .; CDR3 protein: ASSRGGGTEAF
V gene: TRBV2; J gene: TRBJ2-3; clone size: many; CDR3 protein: ASSETGGTDTQY
V gene: TRBV10-2; J gene: TRBJ2-2; clone size: once; CDR3 protein: ASRGGTSTGELF
V gene: TRBV20-1; J gene: TRBJ2-3; clone size: many; CDR3 protein: SAHPGLAEGIDTQY
V gene: TRBV30; J gene: TRBJ1-5; clone size: .; CDR3 protein: AWNNRQNNQPQH
V gene: TRBV13; J gene: TRBJ2-5; clone size: .; CDR3 protein: ASSLPGEWQTQY
V gene: TRBV9; J gene: TRBJ1-2; clone size: few; CDR3 protein: ASSQSGAQGGYT
V gene: TRBV6-1; J gene: TRBJ1-1; clone size: many; CDR3 protein: ASRITGYSGTEAF
V gene: TRBV20-1; J gene: TRBJ2-1; clone size: few; CDR3 protein: SANSWDDNEQF
V gene: TRBV29-1; J gene: TRBJ1-1; clone size: .; CDR3 protein: SVAGTGVTTEAF
V gene: TRBV5-6; J gene: TRBJ2-1; clone size: few; CDR3 protein: ASSSRRGLPYNEQF
V gene: TRBV6-2/TRBV6-3; J gene: TRBJ1-1; clone size: .; CDR3 protein: ASSYDRVVSAGYTEAF
V gene: TRBV12-3/TRBV12-4; J gene: TRBJ1-4; clone size: many; CDR3 protein: ASRRGQTVEKLF
V gene: TRBV20-1; J gene: TRBJ2-1; clone size: many; CDR3 protein: SARDSAFQHEQF
V gene: TRBV11-2; J gene: TRBJ2-7; clone size: many; CDR3 protein: ASSLRIHEQY
V gene: TRBV7-9; J gene: TRBJ2-4; clone size: few; CDR3 protein: ASSTLLGLAGDLAKNIQY
V gene: TRBV30; J gene: TRBJ2-7; clone size: .; CDR3 protein: AWNRDGAYEQY
V gene: TRBV19; J gene: TRBJ2-5; clone size: many; CDR3 protein: ASSDSGMKETQY
V gene: TRBV20-1; J gene: TRBJ2-7; clone size: .; CDR3 protein: SAREFDEQY
V gene: TRBV19; J gene: TRBJ1-5; clone size: few; CDR3 protein: ASSIGQGSNQPQH
V gene: TRBV25-1; J gene: TRBJ2-7; clone size: .; CDR3 protein: ASSAAGWAYEQY
V gene: TRBV5-1; J gene: TRBJ1-4; clone size: .; CDR3 protein: ASSERDATNEKLF
V gene: TRBV4-1; J gene: TRBJ2-2; clone size: .; CDR3 protein: ASSRSGTANTGELF
V gene: TRBV9; J gene: TRBJ2-3; clone size: .; CDR3 protein: ASKGGLKSTDTQY
V gene: TRBV4-3; J gene: TRBJ2-1; clone size: .; CDR3 protein: ASSQAQTGGNEQF
V gene: TRBV24-1; J gene: TRBJ2-1; clone size: many; CDR3 protein: ATSDPGTSGYNEQF
V gene: TRBV9; J gene: TRBJ1-1; clone size: .; CDR3 protein: ASSRTGNAEAF
V gene: TRBV18; J gene: TRBJ1-2; clone size: many; CDR3 protein: ASTIYEDYGYT
V gene: TRBV5-1; J gene: TRBJ2-3; clone size: .; CDR3 protein: ASSLVSSGGSDTQY
V gene: TRBV27; J gene: TRBJ1-2; clone size: many; CDR3 protein: ASSLSRGLYGYT
V gene: TRBV20-1; J gene: TRBJ2-1; clone size: many; CDR3 protein: SAALGGRGDEQF
V gene: TRBV28; J gene: TRBJ1-5; clone size: .; CDR3 protein: ASSPLQASNQPQH
V gene: TRBV30; J gene: TRBJ2-1; clone size: .; CDR3 protein: AWGAGGGNNEQF
V gene: TRBV30; J gene: TRBJ1-2; clone size: many; CDR3 protein: AWFRDSRARNYGYT
V gene: TRBV28; J gene: TRBJ1-1; clone size: many; CDR3 protein: ASSPPAGARMNTEAF